These T cell receptor beta chains were read from a single sample in a study of T-cell memory formation after mild COVID-19. MiXCR, run by TCRdb on the 5' RACE reads, gives a single entry per CDR3 protein. The sample consists of 250,000 to 350,000 distinct CDR3 sequences, 15% to 20% of them appearing once. The specimen was PBMCs or a T cell subset sorted from them (not recorded which). These receptors all stem from a man aged 18 to 30 who had mild COVID-19 (a few samples of this study predate the infection). Cell type and time point are not known. The CDR3 runs from the conserved cysteine through the conserved F or W. Each record gives: J gene, V gene, CDR3 protein.

TRBJ1-1,TRBV19,CASSIDRLGNTEAFF
TRBJ1-5,TRBV28,CASSLTGTDNQPQHF
TRBJ2-2,TRBV24-1,CATSDTGRGTGELFF
TRBJ2-3,TRBV10-1,CASSGIGTQYF
TRBJ2-3,TRBV7-3,CASSLRVGGSDTQYF
TRBJ2-5,TRBV6-2/TRBV6-3,CASSSRTREETQYF
TRBJ2-1,TRBV7-6,CASSFRDRYNEQFF
TRBJ2-1,TRBV6-2/TRBV6-3,CASSYTYNEQFF
TRBJ1-5,TRBV27,CASGPGQGLQPQHF
TRBJ1-1,TRBV5-1,CASSLTLGSTEAFF
TRBJ2-7,TRBV7-9,CASSLGWALGGEQYF
TRBJ2-5,TRBV7-9,CASSHLLAIQETQYF
TRBJ1-2,TRBV6-5,CASSPPGVRYGYTF
TRBJ2-7,TRBV9,CASSPRSHSYEQYF
TRBJ2-5,TRBV2,CASNRERGETQYF
TRBJ2-1,TRBV5-6,CASSPGTWGNEQFF
TRBJ2-3,TRBV7-2,CASSPLGAQDTDTQYF
TRBJ2-1,TRBV20-1,CSPRGQFEQFF
TRBJ1-2,TRBV7-2,CASSLGGSRGYTF
TRBJ2-1,TRBV9,CASSTSNRDSETYNEQFF
TRBJ2-2,TRBV5-1,CASAPGDGRELFF
TRBJ2-3,TRBV11-2,CASRPLAGGTDTQYF
TRBJ2-5,TRBV29-1,CSVVAGGQETQYF
TRBJ1-6,TRBV29-1,CSVEDGLTGAFHF
TRBJ2-5,TRBV7-2,CASSFSGARRQETQYF
TRBJ2-5,TRBV7-9,CASSISGGKETQYF
TRBJ2-3,TRBV9,CASSVASRHTDTQYF
TRBJ1-2,TRBV6-6,CASSYAQGPYGYTF
TRBJ1-4,TRBV7-2,CASSFPQGAVTEKLFF